These 17 T cell receptor beta chains share one sample of origin, sequenced in a study of T cell changes during pregnancy in multiple sclerosis. TCRdb keeps only in-frame clones here, not all; method: immunoSEQ multiplex PCR. Here the sample spans approximately 100,000 clones, about 89% being singletons. This sample comprised peripheral blood, obtained before pregnancy. The receptor source for this set is a female donor with multiple sclerosis, enrolled in a pregnancy study.

This chain links TRBV21-1 with TRBJ1-6; the table's D call of TRBD1 was not tested on the DNA. TRBV21-1 is shown as a pseudogene. The CDR3 runs 15 residues. The CDR3 loop reads CASSRPNRGWSPLHF. The CDR3 DNA follows: TGTGCCAGCAGCAGGCCTAACAGGGGTTGGTCACCCCTCCACTTT.

This clone was detected only once. The gene calls are TRBV9 and TRBJ2-6; TRBD1 matches at 10 bases. V lost 4 bases, J lost 0 bases, and 4 bases stayed unmatched. CDR1 and CDR2 from the germline V gene are SGDLS and YYNGEE. The CDR3 is 17 residues long. This chain's CDR3 is CASSRDRGSSGANVLTF. CDR3 DNA: TGTGCCAGCAGCCGGGACAGGGGTTCCTCTGGGGCCAACGTCCTGACTTTC.

This clone came up a few times. The chain is built from TRBV18 and TRBJ1-5; a possible D gene is TRBD1 (6 bases). V was pared by 6 bases and J by 10 bases, with 16 bases between. The CDR3 runs 13 residues. Germline-derived CDR1 and CDR2 are KGHSH and LQKENI. The CDR3 DNA is TGTGCCAGCTCCCAGGGGTGGGGGTCCCCCCAGCATTTT. This gives the protein CASSQGWGSPQHF.

The chain links TRBV7-6 to TRBJ2-3; 12 nucleotides line up with TRBD2. Germline lookup yields CDR1 SGHVS and CDR2 FNYEAQ. The CDR3 length is 16 residues. V trimming: 5 bases; J trimming: 2 bases; junction bases outside the gene matches: 5. The CDR3 nucleotides are TGTGCCAGCAGCGACGGACTAGCGGGGAACACAGATACGCAGTATTTT. As protein: CASSDGLAGNTDTQYF.

This clone appeared a few times. V and J are TRBV19 and TRBJ1-3, with unresolved D. Per germline, CDR1 LNHDA and CDR2 SQIVND (reference sequence). V gave up 4 bases and J gave up 0 bases, with 4 bases separating them. The CDR3 is 13 amino acids. CDR3 nucleotide sequence: TGTGCCAGTAGTAAGCCCTCTGGAAACACCATATATTTT. It specifies CASSKPSGNTIYF.

J is TRBJ1-4 and V is TRBV6-1; 7 bases align to TRBD1. The CDR3 length is 16 residues. V lost 4 bases and J lost 7; bases outside the gene matches: 12. Germline V gives CDR1 MNHNS, CDR2 SASEGT. The CDR3 loop is CASSGRQGEGSEKLFF. The CDR3 region has the DNA TGTGCCAGCAGTGGGCGACAGGGCGAGGGCAGTGAAAAACTGTTTTTT.

The chain employs TRBV7-2 and TRBJ2-5; 12 nucleotides line up with TRBD2. CDR3 length equals 16 residues. With 1 base clipped from V and 2 bases from J, the junction kept 2 bases outside the gene matches. The germline gives CDR1 SGHTA, CDR2 FQGNSA. Written as DNA, the CDR3 is TGTGCCAGCAGCTTAGGGCTAGCGGGGGGGCAAGAGACCCAGTACTTC. Translation: CASSLGLAGGQETQYF.

The chain couples TRBV30 to TRBJ2-2; 9 nucleotides agree with TRBD2. The CDR3 has 16 amino acids. Losses at the gene ends were 0 bases for V and 4 bases for J; bases not matched to a gene: 6. Germline V gene data show CDR1 as GTSNPN and CDR2 as SVGIG (reference sequence). CDR3 in amino acids: CAWSVILAGGTGELFF. The CDR3 coding sequence is TGTGCCTGGAGTGTAATACTAGCGGGCGGCACCGGGGAGCTGTTTTTT.

This clone was observed a handful of times. V gene TRBV7-9 combines with J gene TRBJ1-2; possibly TRBD1 for D (6 bases). The CDR3 runs to 14 residues. The V gene's germline CDR1 is SEHNR and CDR2 FQNEAQ (reference sequence). The germline V and J ends were trimmed by 0 bases and 8 bases, with 13 bases remaining between them. The CDR3 sequence: CASSLAGAPNGYTF. Here the CDR3 DNA reads TGTGCCAGCAGCTTAGCGGGGGCTCCAAACGGCTACACCTTC.

The chain recombines TRBV7-2 with TRBJ2-1, with 8 bases that match TRBD1. From germline, CDR1 is SGHTA and CDR2 FQGNSA. V lost 5 bases, J lost 0 bases, and 6 bases stayed unmatched. This CDR3 has 16 residues. The CDR3 reads CASSATGGSSYNEQFF. In DNA form, the CDR3 reads TGTGCCAGCAGCGCAACAGGGGGGAGCTCCTACAATGAGCAGTTCTTC.

The chain employs TRBV18 and TRBJ2-5; 9 bases are a match to TRBD1. The germline gives CDR1 KGHSH, CDR2 LQKENI. This CDR3 has 17 residues. With 3 bases clipped from V and 4 bases from J, the junction kept 12 bases outside the gene matches. The CDR3 DNA follows: TGTGCCAGCTCACCCACAGCGTCCGGGACAGGGTCAGAGACCCAGTACTTC. Amino acid sequence: CASSPTASGTGSETQYF.

This chain links TRBV6-5 with TRBJ2-3, with 11 positions matching TRBD2. CDR1 is MNHEY, CDR2 SVGAGI, per germline. The CDR3 totals 14 residues. Trimming removed 6 bases from V and 3 bases from J; junction bases left unmatched: 2. This CDR3 reads CASRTSGGTDTQYF. CDR3 in DNA: TGTGCCAGCAGAACTAGCGGGGGAACAGATACGCAGTATTTT.

This clone was seen only once. The CDR3 loop reads CASSLQGRRTEAFF. In DNA, the CDR3 is TGTGCCAGCAGCCTACAGGGGCGGAGGACTGAAGCTTTCTTT. This chain connects TRBV5-4 to TRBJ1-1, with 7 bases lining up with TRBD1. Per germline, CDR1 SGHNT and CDR2 YYREEE (reference sequence). This CDR3 contains 14 residues. V lost 4 bases, J lost 5 bases, and 8 bases stayed unmatched.

The chain has TRBV29-1 and TRBJ1-2; 7 bases fit TRBD1. Germline values: CDR1 SQVTM, CDR2 ANQGSEA. The V gene end was trimmed by 6 bases and the J gene end by 4 bases; junction bases not matched to a gene: 20. The CDR3 totals 17 residues. The CDR3 is CSVPGQRTVIGGYGYTF. The CDR3 DNA reads as TGCAGCGTCCCGGGACAGCGGACGGTAATAGGAGGCTATGGCTACACCTTC.

This chain links TRBV12-2 with TRBJ2-7; the D call TRBD1 from the table was never checked on the DNA. TRBV12-2 is designated a pseudogene. CDR3 size: 16 residues. The DNA of the CDR3 is TGTGCAAGTCGCTTTAAACAGGGAAGTGGGTTAGTTGGACTGTACTTC. This encodes CASRFKQGSGLVGLYF.

This clone was seen just once. This rearrangement joins TRBV7-9 to TRBJ2-7; 11 bases map to TRBD2. Trimming cost V 5 bases and J 3 bases; bases outside gene matches: 9. The CDR3 runs to 16 residues. Germline V gene lookup returns CDR1 SEHNR and CDR2 FQNEAQ (reference sequence). CDR3 DNA: TGTGCCAGCAGCCTTCCACCTAGCGGGAGGAGCTACGAGCAGTACTTC. Translating gives CASSLPPSGRSYEQYF.

This chain connects TRBV30 to TRBJ1-3; D is unresolved. Germline CDR1 reads GTSNPN; CDR2 reads SVGIG (reference sequence). Trimming took off 0 bases at V and 5 bases at J, with 14 bases between the two ends. This CDR3 has 15 residues. In nucleotides, the CDR3 is TGTGCCTGGAGTGTGAGTAGTACTAAGAGAAACACCATATATTTT. It encodes CAWSVSSTKRNTIYF.